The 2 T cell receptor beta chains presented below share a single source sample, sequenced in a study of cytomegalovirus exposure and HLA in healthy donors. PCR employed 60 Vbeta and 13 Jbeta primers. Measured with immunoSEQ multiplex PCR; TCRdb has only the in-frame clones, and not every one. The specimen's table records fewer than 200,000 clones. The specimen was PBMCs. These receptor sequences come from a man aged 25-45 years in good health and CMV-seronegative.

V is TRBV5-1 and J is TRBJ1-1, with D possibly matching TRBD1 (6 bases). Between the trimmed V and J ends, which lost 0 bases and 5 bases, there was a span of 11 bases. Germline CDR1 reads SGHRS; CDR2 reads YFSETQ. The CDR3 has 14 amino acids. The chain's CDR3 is CASSLDRVRTEAFF. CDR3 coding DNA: TGCGCCAGCAGCTTGGACAGGGTCCGGACTGAAGCTTTCTTT.

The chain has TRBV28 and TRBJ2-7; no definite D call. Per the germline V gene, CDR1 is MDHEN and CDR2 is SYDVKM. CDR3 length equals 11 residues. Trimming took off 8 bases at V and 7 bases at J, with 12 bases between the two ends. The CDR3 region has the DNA TGTGCCAGCGGGTCCGTGAGGGAGCAGTACTTC. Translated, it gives CASGSVREQYF.